This T cell receptor beta chain was captured in a study of blood T cell repertoires in COVID-19 (dated by TCRdb to 2020 to 2022). Describing the broader study: Samples covering the acute and convalescent phases of COVID-19 were provided by collaborators in the United States, Italy and Spain. The prospective study material was composed of cDNA or gDNA derived from T cells, B-cell-depleted T cells, or PBMCs. The dataset comprised deeply sampled blood TCRbeta repertoires from subjects exposed to, actively infected with, or recovered from COVID-19. A freely available public database, intended as a resource for researchers studying the immune response to SARS-CoV-2, is where the repertoires were released. Samples were obtained from the ongoing ImmuneRACE study (first 160 participants) and from approximately 1,200 subjects provided by 6 global collaborators. The sample metadata nearly always contained a de-identified subject ID, COVID-19 status, age in years and sex. HLA class I and class II types, where available, came from metadata supplied by the sample provider rather than from assay-based typing.

Each collaborating institution followed its own protocols to collect whole blood in K2EDTA tubes. For TCRbeta analysis, collaborators shipped samples in one of three forms: frozen whole blood, isolated PBMCs, or DNA extracted from either of those sample types. Of note for this clone: The antigen it binds to is not known. Nothing much larger sits one base from this clone, and base qualities are not available.

The paper's findings and limits, for the study overall: Clinical and demographic metadata were provided uncurated, with the amount varying by source and participant.

Spanning cysteine to phenylalanine, the CDR3 consists of 13 amino acids. The entry retains the CDR3 DNA only, 39 bases that are in frame from base 1. The junction shows trimming of 5 bases on V and 4 bases on J, plus 12 bases between the germline ends. CDR1 and CDR2 (GTSNPN, SVGIG) derive from the germline V gene (reference sequence). TCRbeta CDR3 regions were amplified from genomic DNA by means of the immunoSEQ Assay, a bias-controlled multiplex PCR. The study's own analysis went as follows. Nucleated cell counts per sample were estimated from amplification of reference gene primers within the assay. To quantify the absolute abundance of each unique TCRbeta CDR3 rearrangement, sequence reads were collapsed and filtered. For each sample, productive Simpson clonality was calculated as the square root of Simpson's diversity index over productive rearrangements. Here the immuneACCESS table is served through TCRdb, limited to in-frame sequences with V and J called. Missing clones are a known gap in these copies; in checked studies unresolved V genes cover under half, and the rest lacks a known reason. V, J and clone size are those of that table, while D and trimming were read from the DNA. The table for this sample lists about 190,000 clones; 90% of them were counted only once. The top ten constitute roughly 0.6% of the sample.

The sequence joins TRBV30 to TRBJ1-3; matching of 5 bases hints at TRBD1 as the D gene. The TCR comes from a man aged 45-65 years with acute or convalescent COVID-19. What was sequenced was peripheral blood. At the DNA level, the sequence is TGTGCCTGGTCGGCAGGGAAGGGAAACACCATATATTTT. Its translation is CAWSAGKGNTIYF. Where the CDR3 stops, the reference TRBV30 and TRBJ1-3 genes take over; the full variable domain is SQTIHQWPATLVQPVGSPLSLECTVEGTSNPNLYWYRQAAGRGLQLLFYSVGIGQISSEVPQNLSASRPQDRQFILSSKKLLLSDSGFYLCAWSAGKGNTIYFGEGSWLTVV.